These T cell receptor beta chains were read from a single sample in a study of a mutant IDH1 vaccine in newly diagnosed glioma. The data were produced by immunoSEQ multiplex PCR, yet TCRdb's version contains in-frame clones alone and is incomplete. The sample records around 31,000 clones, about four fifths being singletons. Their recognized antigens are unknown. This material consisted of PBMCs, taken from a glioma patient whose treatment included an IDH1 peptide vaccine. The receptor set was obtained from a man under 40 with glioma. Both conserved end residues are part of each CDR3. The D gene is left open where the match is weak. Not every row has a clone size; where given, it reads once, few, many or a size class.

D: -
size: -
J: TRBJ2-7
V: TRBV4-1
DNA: TGCGCCAGCAGCCAAGATGGGCTAGGGGTCTACGAGCAGTACTTC
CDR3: CASSQDGLGVYEQYF

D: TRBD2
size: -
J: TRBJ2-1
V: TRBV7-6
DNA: TGTGCCAGCAGCTTAAGGGTAGCGGGGTTCTCCTACAATGAGCAGTTCTTC
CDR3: CASSLRVAGFSYNEQFF

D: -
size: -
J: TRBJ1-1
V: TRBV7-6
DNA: TGTGCCAGCAGCCCATCTCTTCTTGGGAACACTGAAGCTTTCTTT
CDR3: CASSPSLLGNTEAFF

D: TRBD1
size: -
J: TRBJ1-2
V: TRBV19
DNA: TGTGCCAGTAGAATAGGACAGGGGATCTATGGCTACACCTTC
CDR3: CASRIGQGIYGYTF

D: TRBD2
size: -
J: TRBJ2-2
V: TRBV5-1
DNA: TGCGCCAGCAGATCCGGACTAGCGGGATCGGACACCGGGGAGCTGTTTTTT
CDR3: CASRSGLAGSDTGELFF

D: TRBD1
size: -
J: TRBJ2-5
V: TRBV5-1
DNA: TGCGCCAGCAGTTTTACCGGGACAGGGGGCCAGACCCAGTACTTC
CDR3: CASSFTGTGGQTQYF

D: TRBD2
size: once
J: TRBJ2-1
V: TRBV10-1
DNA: TGCGCCAGCAGTGACCCCTTGACTAGCGGGAGGGGCAATGAGCAGTTCTTC
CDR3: CASSDPLTSGRGNEQFF

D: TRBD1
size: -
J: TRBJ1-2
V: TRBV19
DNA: TGTGCCAGTAGTGCACAGGGGGCCCTGGGCCCCTTCAACTATGGCTACACCTTC
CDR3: CASSAQGALGPFNYGYTF

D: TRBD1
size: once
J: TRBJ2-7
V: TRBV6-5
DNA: TGTGCCAGCAGTGGGGGGACAGGGCGGTCCTACGAGCAGTACTTC
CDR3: CASSGGTGRSYEQYF

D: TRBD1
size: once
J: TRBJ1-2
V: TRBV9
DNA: TGTGCCAGCAGCAGAACCGGGACAGACAAAGTCTATGGCTACACCTTC
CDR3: CASSRTGTDKVYGYTF

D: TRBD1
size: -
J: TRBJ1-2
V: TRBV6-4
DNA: TGTGCCAGCAGTGACTCCCCCGGGACAGGGGCGGGCTACACCTTC
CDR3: CASSDSPGTGAGYTF

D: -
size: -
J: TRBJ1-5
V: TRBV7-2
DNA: TGTGCCAGCAGCCCCAATTTGAGCAATCAGCCCCAGCATTTT
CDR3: CASSPNLSNQPQHF

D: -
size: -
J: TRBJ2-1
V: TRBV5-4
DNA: TGTGCCAGCAGCTTGGACCAACACAATGAGCAGTTCTTC
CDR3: CASSLDQHNEQFF

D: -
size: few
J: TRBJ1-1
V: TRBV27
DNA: TGTGCCAGCAGTTCTGACCAGATGAACACTGAAGCTTTCTTT
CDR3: CASSSDQMNTEAFF

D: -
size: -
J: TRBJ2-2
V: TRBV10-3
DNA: TGTGCCATCAGTGAGGCGGGCATCGTCCGTACCGGGGAGCTGTTTTTT
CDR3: CAISEAGIVRTGELFF

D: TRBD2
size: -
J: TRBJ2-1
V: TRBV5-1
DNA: TGCGCCAGCAGCTTGGCCCTAGCGGGATTTAATGAGCAGTTCTTC
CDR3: CASSLALAGFNEQFF

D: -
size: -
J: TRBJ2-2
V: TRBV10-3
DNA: TGTGCCATCAGTGAGTCGACTTTTGGGGGCACCGGGGAGCTGTTTTTT
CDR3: CAISESTFGGTGELFF

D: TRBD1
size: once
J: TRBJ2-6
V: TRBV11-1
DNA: TGTGCCAGCAGCCGAGACAGGGCTGGGGCCAACGTCCTGACTTTC
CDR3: CASSRDRAGANVLTF

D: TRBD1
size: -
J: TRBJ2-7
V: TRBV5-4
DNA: TGTGCCAGCAGCTTAGCAGGGGGCAGGGAGCAGTACTTC
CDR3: CASSLAGGREQYF

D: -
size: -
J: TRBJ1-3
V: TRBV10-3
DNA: TGTGCCATCAGTGAATCAAGCTCTGGAAACACCATATATTTT
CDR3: CAISESSSGNTIYF

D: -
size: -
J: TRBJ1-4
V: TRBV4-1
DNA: TGCGCCAGCAGCCAAGATCGGACGGGAAATGAAAAACTGTTTTTT
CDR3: CASSQDRTGNEKLFF

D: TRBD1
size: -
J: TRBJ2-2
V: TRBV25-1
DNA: TGTGCCAGCAGTGAATTTCCCACAGGGGCGAACACCGGGGAGCTGTTTTTT
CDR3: CASSEFPTGANTGELFF

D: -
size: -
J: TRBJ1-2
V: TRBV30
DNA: TGTGCCTGGAGTCACTTCGAAGGGCCGCCGATAGGCTATGGCTACACCTTC
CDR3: CAWSHFEGPPIGYGYTF

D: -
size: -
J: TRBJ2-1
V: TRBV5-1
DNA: TGCGCCAGCAGCTTGGAGCTCGGGCCTGAGCAGTTCTTC
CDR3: CASSLELGPEQFF

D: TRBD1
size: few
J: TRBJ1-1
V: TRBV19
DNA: TGTGCCAGTAGTCCGACAGGGCCAAGCTCTGAAGCTTTCTTT
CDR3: CASSPTGPSSEAFF

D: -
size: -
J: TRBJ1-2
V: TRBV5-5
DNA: TGTGCCAGCAGCGCGGGTCCGGATAACTATGGCTACACCTTC
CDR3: CASSAGPDNYGYTF

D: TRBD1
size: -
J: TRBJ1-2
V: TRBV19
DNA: TGTGCCAGTAGTAGGGACAGGGGGCCTGGGGGCTATGGCTACACCTTC
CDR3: CASSRDRGPGGYGYTF

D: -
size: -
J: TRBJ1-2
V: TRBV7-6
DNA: TGTGCCAGCAGCTTAACCCCGACAGCGATCAAATTTTATGGCTACACCTTC
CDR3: CASSLTPTAIKFYGYTF

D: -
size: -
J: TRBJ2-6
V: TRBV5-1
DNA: TGCGCCAGCAGCTCGGACTTCCTACTAACAGGGGCCAACGTCCTGACTTTC
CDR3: CASSSDFLLTGANVLTF

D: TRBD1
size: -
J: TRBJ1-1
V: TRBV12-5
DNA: TGTGCTAGTGGTTTGAGTCTAGGAGTGGGACAGTTGAACACTGAAGCTTTCTTT
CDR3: CASGLSLGVGQLNTEAFF

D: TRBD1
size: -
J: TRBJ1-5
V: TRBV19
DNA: TGTGCCAGTAGTATACCCCGGGACAGGGGGCTGGGGGATCAGCCCCAGCATTTT
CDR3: CASSIPRDRGLGDQPQHF

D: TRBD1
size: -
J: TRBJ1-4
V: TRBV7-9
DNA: TGTGCCAGCAGCTTAGACAGGGGAAATGAAAAACTGTTTTTT
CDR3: CASSLDRGNEKLFF

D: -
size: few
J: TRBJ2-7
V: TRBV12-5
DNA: TGTGCTAGTGGAACTCCGTTGGAGCAGTACTTC
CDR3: CASGTPLEQYF

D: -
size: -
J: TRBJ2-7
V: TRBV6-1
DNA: TGTGCCAGCAGTGACCCCTACGAGCAGTACTTC
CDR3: CASSDPYEQYF

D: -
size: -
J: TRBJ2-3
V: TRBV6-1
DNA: TGTGCCAGCAGGCTGGACCATAATCCCGCAGATACGCAGTATTTT
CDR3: CASRLDHNPADTQYF

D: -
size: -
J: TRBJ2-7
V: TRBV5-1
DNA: TGCGCCAGCAGCTTGGGGGTAGCCCAAGACGAGCAGTACTTC
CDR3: CASSLGVAQDEQYF

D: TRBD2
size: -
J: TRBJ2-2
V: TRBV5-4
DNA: TGTGCCAGCAGCCCCCGACTAGCGGGAGGGACCGGGGAGCTGTTTTTT
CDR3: CASSPRLAGGTGELFF

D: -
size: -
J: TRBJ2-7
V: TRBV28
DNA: TGTGCCAGCAGGCAACAGGGCGTCTACTCCTACGAGCAGTACTTC
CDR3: CASRQQGVYSYEQYF

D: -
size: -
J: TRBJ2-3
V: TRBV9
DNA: TGTGCCAGCAGCGTAGAATGGGCCGGCACAGATACGCAGTATTTT
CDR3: CASSVEWAGTDTQYF

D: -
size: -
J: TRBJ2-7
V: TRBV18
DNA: TGTGCCAGCTCACCAAATCGTGGCAGGCTATCCTACGAGCAGTACTTC
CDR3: CASSPNRGRLSYEQYF

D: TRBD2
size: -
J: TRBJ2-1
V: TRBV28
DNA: TGTGCCAGCAGCTCCACTAGCGGGAGGGCCGATGAGCAGTTCTTC
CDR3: CASSSTSGRADEQFF

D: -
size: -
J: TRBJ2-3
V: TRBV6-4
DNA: TGTGCCAGCAGTGAGGGGCAGAGTAGCACAGATACGCAGTATTTT
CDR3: CASSEGQSSTDTQYF

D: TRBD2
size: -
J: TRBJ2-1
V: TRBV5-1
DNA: TGCGCCAGCAGCTTGGCCGGGGGAGGGGAGCGTGAGCAGTTCTTC
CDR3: CASSLAGGGEREQFF

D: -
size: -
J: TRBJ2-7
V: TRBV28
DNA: TGTGCCAGCAGTTTAGGAGCCACCTACGAGCAGTACTTC
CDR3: CASSLGATYEQYF